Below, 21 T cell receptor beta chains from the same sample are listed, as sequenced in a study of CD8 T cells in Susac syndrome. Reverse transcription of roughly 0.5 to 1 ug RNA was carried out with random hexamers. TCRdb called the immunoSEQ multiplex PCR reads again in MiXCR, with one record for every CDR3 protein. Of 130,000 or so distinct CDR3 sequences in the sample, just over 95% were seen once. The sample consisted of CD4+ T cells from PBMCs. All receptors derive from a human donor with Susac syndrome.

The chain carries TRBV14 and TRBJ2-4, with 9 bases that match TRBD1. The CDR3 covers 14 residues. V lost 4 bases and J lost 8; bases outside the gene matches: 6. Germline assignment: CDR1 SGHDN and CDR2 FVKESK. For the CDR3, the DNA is TGTGCCAGCAGCCCAGGGACAGGGAGTTACATTCAGTACTTC. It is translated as CASSPGTGSYIQYF.

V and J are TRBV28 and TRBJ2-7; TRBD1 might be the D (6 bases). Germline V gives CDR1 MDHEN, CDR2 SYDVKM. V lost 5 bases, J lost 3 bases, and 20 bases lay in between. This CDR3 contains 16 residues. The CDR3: CASSPNWGQPNYEQYF. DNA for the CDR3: TGTGCCAGCAGTCCCAATTGGGGACAACCGAACTACGAGCAGTACTTC.

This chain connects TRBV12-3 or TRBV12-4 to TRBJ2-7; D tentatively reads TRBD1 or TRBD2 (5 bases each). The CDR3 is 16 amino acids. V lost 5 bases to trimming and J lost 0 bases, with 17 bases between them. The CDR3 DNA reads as TGTGCCAGCAGTAGGGGCCTCGGCGGGCTCTCCTACGAGCAGTACTTC. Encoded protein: CASSRGLGGLSYEQYF.

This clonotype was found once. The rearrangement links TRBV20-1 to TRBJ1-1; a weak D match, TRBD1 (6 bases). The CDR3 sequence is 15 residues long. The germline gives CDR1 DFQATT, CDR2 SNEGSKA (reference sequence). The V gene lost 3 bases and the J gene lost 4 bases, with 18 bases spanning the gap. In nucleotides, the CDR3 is TGCAGTGCTAGGCGACCGACAGGTTGGACCACTGAAGCTTTCTTT. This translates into CSARRPTGWTTEAFF.

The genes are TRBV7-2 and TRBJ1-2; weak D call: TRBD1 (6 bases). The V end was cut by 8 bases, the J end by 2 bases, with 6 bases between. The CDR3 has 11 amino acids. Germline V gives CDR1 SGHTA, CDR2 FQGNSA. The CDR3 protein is CASGQNYGYTF. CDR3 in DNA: TGTGCCAGCGGACAGAACTATGGCTACACCTTC. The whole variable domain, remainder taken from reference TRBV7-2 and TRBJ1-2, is GAGVSQSPSNKVTEKGKDVELRCDPISGHTALYWYRQSLGQGLEFLIYFQGNSAPDKSGLPSDRFSAERTGGSVSTLTIQRTQQEDSAVYLCASGQNYGYTFGSGTRLTVV.

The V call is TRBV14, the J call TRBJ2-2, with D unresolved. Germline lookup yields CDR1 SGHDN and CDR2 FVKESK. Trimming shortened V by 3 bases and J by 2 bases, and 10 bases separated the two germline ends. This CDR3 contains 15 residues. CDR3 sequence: CASSHVAANTGELFF. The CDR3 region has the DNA TGTGCCAGCAGCCACGTGGCAGCAAACACCGGGGAGCTGTTTTTT.

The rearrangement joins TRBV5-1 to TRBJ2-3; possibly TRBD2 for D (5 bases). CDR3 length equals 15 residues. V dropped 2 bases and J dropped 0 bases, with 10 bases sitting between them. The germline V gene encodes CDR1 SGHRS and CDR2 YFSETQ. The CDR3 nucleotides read TGCGCCAGCAGCTTAAGTAGCGACAGCACAGATACGCAGTATTTT. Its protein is CASSLSSDSTDTQYF.

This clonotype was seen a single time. The CDR3 protein is CASSSWTSGAYEQYF. CDR3 DNA sequence: TGTGCCAGCAGCTCGTGGACTAGCGGGGCCTACGAGCAGTACTTC. The V gene is TRBV11-2, the J gene TRBJ2-7, with TRBD2 identical over 12 bases. CDR3 length: 15 amino acids. Germline V gene lookup returns CDR1 SGHAT and CDR2 FQNNGV. The J segment lost 2 bases and the V segment lost 4 bases, leaving 3 bases of the junction unmatched. Full variable domain (missing parts from reference TRBV11-2 and TRBJ2-7): EAGVAQSPRYKIIEKRQSVAFWCNPISGHATLYWYQQILGQGPKLLIQFQNNGVVDDSQLPKDRFSAERLKGVDSTLKIQPAKLEDSAVYLCASSSWTSGAYEQYFGPGTRLTVT.

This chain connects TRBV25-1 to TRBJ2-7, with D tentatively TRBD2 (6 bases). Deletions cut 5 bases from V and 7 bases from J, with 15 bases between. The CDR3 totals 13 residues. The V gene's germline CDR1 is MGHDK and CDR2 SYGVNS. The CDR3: CASSLQGLGEQYF. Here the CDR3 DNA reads TGTGCCAGCAGTCTTCAGGGACTCGGGGAGCAGTACTTC.

The CDR3 region is CATSSGGQKHQPQHF. DNA for the CDR3: TGTGCCACCAGCAGTGGGGGACAGAAACACCAGCCCCAGCATTTT. The V gene is TRBV15, the J gene TRBJ1-5; the match to TRBD1 covers 7 bases. Germline loops: CDR1 LNHNV, CDR2 YYDKDF (reference sequence). The CDR3 covers 15 residues. With V trimmed by 3 bases and J by 7 bases, 9 bases remained unmatched.

Written as DNA, the CDR3 is TGTGCCAGCAGTACGGGACAGGGTAAAAACATTCAGTACTTC. Translation gives CASSTGQGKNIQYF. This chain joins TRBV3-1 and TRBJ2-4; TRBD1 matches 9 bases. Trimming removed 6 bases from V and 4 bases from J; junction bases left unmatched: 4. CDR1 is LGHDT, CDR2 YNNKEL, per germline (reference sequence). CDR3 size: 14 residues.

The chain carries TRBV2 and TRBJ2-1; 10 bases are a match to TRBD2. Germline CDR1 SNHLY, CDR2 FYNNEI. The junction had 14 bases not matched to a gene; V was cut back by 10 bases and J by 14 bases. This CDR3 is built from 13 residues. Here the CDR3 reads CATGGEREGREFF. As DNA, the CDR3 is TGTGCCACCGGGGGGGAGCGGGAGGGCCGCGAGTTCTTC.

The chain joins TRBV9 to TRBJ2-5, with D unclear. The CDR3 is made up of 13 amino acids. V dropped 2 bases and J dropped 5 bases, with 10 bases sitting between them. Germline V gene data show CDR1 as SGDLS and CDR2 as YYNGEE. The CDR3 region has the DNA TGTGCCAGCAGCGTTTCCCTCCTTGAGACCCAGTACTTC. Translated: CASSVSLLETQYF.

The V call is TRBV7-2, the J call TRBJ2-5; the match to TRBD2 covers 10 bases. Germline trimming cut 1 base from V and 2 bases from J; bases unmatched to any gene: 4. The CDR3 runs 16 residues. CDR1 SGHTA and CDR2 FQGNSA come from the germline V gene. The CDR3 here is CASSLGWGLAQETQYF. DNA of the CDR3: TGTGCCAGCAGCTTAGGTTGGGGACTAGCGCAAGAGACCCAGTACTTC. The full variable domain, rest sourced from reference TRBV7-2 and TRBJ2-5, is GAGVSQSPSNKVTEKGKDVELRCDPISGHTALYWYRQSLGQGLEFLIYFQGNSAPDKSGLPSDRFSAERTGGSVSTLTIQRTQQEDSAVYLCASSLGWGLAQETQYFGPGTRLLVL.

In DNA, the CDR3 is TGTGCCTGGAGGCTGGAAAACTATGGCTACACCTTC. Protein: CAWRLENYGYTF. The rearrangement uses TRBV30 and TRBJ1-2; D is undetermined. V lost 3 bases to trimming and J lost 2 bases, with 7 bases between them. Looked up from germline, CDR1 is GTSNPN and CDR2 is SVGIG (reference sequence). This CDR3 region has 12 residues.

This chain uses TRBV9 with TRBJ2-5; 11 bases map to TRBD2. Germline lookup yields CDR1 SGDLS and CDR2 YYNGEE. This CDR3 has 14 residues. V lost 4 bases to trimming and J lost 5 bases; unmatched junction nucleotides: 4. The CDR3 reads CASSFWTSGETQYF. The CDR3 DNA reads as TGTGCCAGCAGCTTCTGGACTAGCGGGGAGACCCAGTACTTC.

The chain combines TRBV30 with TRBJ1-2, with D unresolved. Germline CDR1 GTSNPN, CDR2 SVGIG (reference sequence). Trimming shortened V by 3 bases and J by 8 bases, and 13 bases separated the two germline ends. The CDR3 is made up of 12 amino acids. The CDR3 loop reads CAWSRQSGGYTF. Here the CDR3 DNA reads TGTGCCTGGAGCAGGCAAAGTGGGGGCTACACCTTC. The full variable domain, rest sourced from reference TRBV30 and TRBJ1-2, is SQTIHQWPATLVQPVGSPLSLECTVEGTSNPNLYWYRQAAGRGLQLLFYSVGIGQISSEVPQNLSASRPQDRQFILSSKKLLLSDSGFYLCAWSRQSGGYTFGSGTRLTVV.

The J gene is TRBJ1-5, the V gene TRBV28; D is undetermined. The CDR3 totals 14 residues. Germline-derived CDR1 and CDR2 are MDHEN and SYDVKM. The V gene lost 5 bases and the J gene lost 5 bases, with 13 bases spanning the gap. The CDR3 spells CASSPALGDQPQHF. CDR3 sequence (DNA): TGTGCCAGCAGTCCGGCCTTAGGTGATCAGCCCCAGCATTTT.

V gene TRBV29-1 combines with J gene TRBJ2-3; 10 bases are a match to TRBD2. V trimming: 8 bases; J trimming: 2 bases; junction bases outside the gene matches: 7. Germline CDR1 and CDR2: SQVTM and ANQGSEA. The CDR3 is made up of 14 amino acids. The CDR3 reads CSSWTSGFTDTQYF. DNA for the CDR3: TGCAGCTCTTGGACTAGCGGCTTCACAGATACGCAGTATTTT.

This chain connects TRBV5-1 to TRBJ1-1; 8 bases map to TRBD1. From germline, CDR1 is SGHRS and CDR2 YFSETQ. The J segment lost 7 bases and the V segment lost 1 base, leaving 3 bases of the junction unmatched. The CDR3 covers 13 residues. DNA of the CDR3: TGCGCCAGCAGCTTGAGACAGGGGAATGAAGCTTTCTTT. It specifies CASSLRQGNEAFF.

The CDR3, as DNA: TGTGCCAGCAGGCCCGCCCGGGGAAGTTACAATGAGCAGTTCTTC. Translated: CASRPARGSYNEQFF. The chain is built from TRBV12-3 or TRBV12-4 and TRBJ2-1; a weak D match, TRBD2 (5 bases). V was pared by 6 bases and J by 4 bases, with 16 bases between. CDR3 length equals 15 residues.